The present TCR beta chain was sequenced within a study of read filtering for tumor transcriptome and immune sequencing. The library was built from roughly 400 ng RNA with molecular barcoded adaptors for alpha/delta and beta/gamma chains. MiXCR, applied by TCRdb to the reads, yields one record per CDR3 protein. The sample includes tens of thousands of distinct CDR3 sequences, about 20% seen only once; the top ten take roughly 15%. This clonotype was found many times. Germline assignment: CDR1 SGHAT and CDR2 FQNNGV. Deletions cut 6 bases from V and 7 bases from J, with 13 bases between. This CDR3 region has 13 residues.

This TCR was recovered from a donor aged 40 or older with multiple myeloma. The genes are TRBV11-2 and TRBJ2-1, with D unresolved. Material: a population of CD138-negative cells sorted from bone marrow. The CDR3 loop reads CASSRLAVNEQFF. In DNA form, the CDR3 reads TGTGCCAGCAGTCGACTTGCCGTGAATGAGCAGTTCTTC. Supplemented by reference TRBV11-2 and TRBJ2-1, the full variable domain reads EAGVAQSPRYKIIEKRQSVAFWCNPISGHATLYWYQQILGQGPKLLIQFQNNGVVDDSQLPKDRFSAERLKGVDSTLKIQPAKLEDSAVYLCASSRLAVNEQFFGPGTRLTVL.